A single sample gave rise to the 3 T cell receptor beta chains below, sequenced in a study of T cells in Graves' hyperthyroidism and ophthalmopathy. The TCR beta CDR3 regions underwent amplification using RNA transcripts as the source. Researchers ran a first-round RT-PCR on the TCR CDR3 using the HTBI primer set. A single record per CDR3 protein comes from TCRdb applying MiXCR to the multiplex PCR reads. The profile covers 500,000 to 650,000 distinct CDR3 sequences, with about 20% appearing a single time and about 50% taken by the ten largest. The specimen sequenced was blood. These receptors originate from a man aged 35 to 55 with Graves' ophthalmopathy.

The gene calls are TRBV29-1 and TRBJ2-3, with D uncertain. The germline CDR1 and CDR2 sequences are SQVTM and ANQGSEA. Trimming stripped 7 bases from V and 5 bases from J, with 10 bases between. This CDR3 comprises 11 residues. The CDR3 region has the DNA TGCAGCGCCCCTATGGGAGATACGCAGTATTTT. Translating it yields CSAPMGDTQYF.

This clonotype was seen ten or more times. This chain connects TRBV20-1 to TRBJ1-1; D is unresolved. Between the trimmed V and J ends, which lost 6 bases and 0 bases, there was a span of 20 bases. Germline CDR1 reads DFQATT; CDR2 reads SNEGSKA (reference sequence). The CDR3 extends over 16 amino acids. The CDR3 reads CSAVPLSGFMNTEAFF. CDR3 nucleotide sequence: TGCAGTGCCGTTCCCCTATCTGGGTTCATGAACACTGAAGCTTTCTTT.

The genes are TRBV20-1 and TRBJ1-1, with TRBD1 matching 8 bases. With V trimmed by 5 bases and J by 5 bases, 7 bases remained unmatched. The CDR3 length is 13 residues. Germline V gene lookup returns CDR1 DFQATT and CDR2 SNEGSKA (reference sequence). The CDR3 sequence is CSAGSRGRTEAFF. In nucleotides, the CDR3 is TGCAGTGCTGGCTCCAGGGGGCGAACTGAAGCTTTCTTT.